Ten or more counts support the clone carrying this T cell receptor (beta chain). The target antigen is unknown. TCRdb passed the RT-PCR reads through MiXCR, listing each CDR3 protein once. The sample records fewer than 600,000 distinct CDR3 sequences, around 7.7% being singletons. These data are taken from a study of response to subunit inactivated influenza vaccine. Points from the study as a whole: Every seasonal influenza vaccination brings in few new T cells, the authors suggested.

The length of the CDR3 is 17 residues. Germline CDR1 and CDR2: MNHNS and SASEGT. The junction had 13 bases not matched to a gene; V was cut back by 4 bases and J by 4 bases. The sample here was PBMCs from blood, taken around 25 months after vaccination. This chain uses TRBV6-1 with TRBJ2-1, with 7 bases fitting TRBD1. This TCR was recovered from a man aged 45-69 years who received an inactivated influenza vaccine. CDR3 sequence reads: CASSGFSGQRIYNEQFF. The CDR3 coding sequence is TGTGCCAGCAGTGGATTTTCGGGACAGAGGATTTACAATGAGCAGTTCTTC.